The rows below give T cell receptor beta chains drawn from one sample of a study of beta chain features in type 1 diabetes. The data were produced by immunoSEQ multiplex PCR, yet TCRdb's version contains in-frame clones alone and is incomplete. The sample yields 310,000 or so clones, 6.5% to 10% seen once. Sequenced sample: central memory CD4+ T cells from blood. The receptor source for this set is a woman aged 18-35 years in good health. The CDR3 runs from the conserved cysteine through the conserved F or W. Fields, in order: J gene, V gene, clone size, CDR3 length, D gene, CDR3 DNA, CDR3 protein. The D gene is left open where the match is weak. Clone size is stated in some rows and not others, as once, few, many or a class when expanded.

J gene: TRBJ2-2; V gene: TRBV2; clone size: many; CDR3 length: 13; D gene: NA; CDR3 DNA: TGTGCCAGCAGTGAACAGAACACCGGGGAGCTGTTTTTT; CDR3 protein: CASSEQNTGELFF
J gene: TRBJ2-7; V gene: TRBV7-3; clone size: few; CDR3 length: 12; D gene: NA; CDR3 DNA: TGTGCCAGCAGCTCCGATGGCTACGAGCAGTACTTC; CDR3 protein: CASSSDGYEQYF
J gene: TRBJ2-4; V gene: TRBV10-2; clone size: NA; CDR3 length: 15; D gene: TRBD2; CDR3 DNA: TGCGCCAGCAGTGATCCCAGCGGGATCTCGAACATTCAGTACTTC; CDR3 protein: CASSDPSGISNIQYF
J gene: TRBJ2-1; V gene: TRBV2; clone size: NA; CDR3 length: 13; D gene: TRBD2; CDR3 DNA: TGTGCCAGCAGCCTAGCGGGAGGCTATGAGCAGTTCTTC; CDR3 protein: CASSLAGGYEQFF
J gene: TRBJ2-1; V gene: TRBV5-4; clone size: NA; CDR3 length: 11; D gene: NA; CDR3 DNA: TGTGCCAGCAGCGAGATGGGTGAGCAGTTCTTC; CDR3 protein: CASSEMGEQFF
J gene: TRBJ2-6; V gene: TRBV5-6; clone size: many; CDR3 length: 13; D gene: NA; CDR3 DNA: TGTGCCAGCAGCTTCTCCGGGGCCAACGTCCTGACTTTC; CDR3 protein: CASSFSGANVLTF
J gene: TRBJ2-5; V gene: TRBV18; clone size: few; CDR3 length: 13; D gene: TRBD1; CDR3 DNA: TGTGCCAGCTCACGGGGACAGAGAGAGACCCAGTACTTC; CDR3 protein: CASSRGQRETQYF
J gene: TRBJ2-1; V gene: TRBV2; clone size: NA; CDR3 length: 15; D gene: NA; CDR3 DNA: TGTGCCAGCAGTGAAGAGGGTACCACCTACAATGAGCAGTTCTTC; CDR3 protein: CASSEEGTTYNEQFF
J gene: TRBJ2-1; V gene: TRBV7-2; clone size: few; CDR3 length: 15; D gene: NA; CDR3 DNA: TGTGCCAGCAGCTTAGAACGTCTCTCCTACAATGAGCAGTTCTTC; CDR3 protein: CASSLERLSYNEQFF
J gene: TRBJ1-1; V gene: TRBV18; clone size: few; CDR3 length: 13; D gene: NA; CDR3 DNA: TGTGCCAGCTGCCAGGGTATGACCACTGAAGCTTTCTTT; CDR3 protein: CASCQGMTTEAFF
J gene: TRBJ2-7; V gene: TRBV27; clone size: few; CDR3 length: 15; D gene: TRBD1; CDR3 DNA: TGTGCCAGCAGTTTATCCCCCAGACAGGGTAGCGAGCAGTACTTC; CDR3 protein: CASSLSPRQGSEQYF
J gene: TRBJ2-7; V gene: TRBV6-5; clone size: once; CDR3 length: 13; D gene: NA; CDR3 DNA: TGTGCCAGCAGTTACGATCAGCGGTACGAGCAGTACTTC; CDR3 protein: CASSYDQRYEQYF
J gene: TRBJ2-3; V gene: TRBV2; clone size: few; CDR3 length: 13; D gene: NA; CDR3 DNA: TGTGCCAGCAGAGAGGTCTTCACAGATACGCAGTATTTT; CDR3 protein: CASREVFTDTQYF
J gene: TRBJ1-5; V gene: TRBV6-5; clone size: few; CDR3 length: 14; D gene: NA; CDR3 DNA: TGTGCCAGCAGTAGCCAACAGGGCAATCAGCCCCAGCATTTT; CDR3 protein: CASSSQQGNQPQHF
J gene: TRBJ2-2; V gene: TRBV4-2; clone size: NA; CDR3 length: 19; D gene: NA; CDR3 DNA: TGTGCCAGCAGCCCCGGGCAACCACGACGTCTAATGAACACCGGGGAGCTGTTTTTT; CDR3 protein: CASSPGQPRRLMNTGELFF
J gene: TRBJ2-7; V gene: TRBV7-2; clone size: many; CDR3 length: 12; D gene: NA; CDR3 DNA: TGTGCCAGCAGCTTGACATTCTACGAGCAGTACTTC; CDR3 protein: CASSLTFYEQYF
J gene: TRBJ1-1; V gene: TRBV11-2; clone size: many; CDR3 length: 15; D gene: NA; CDR3 DNA: TGTGCCAGCAGCTTAACCCCGGGTGGGAACACTGAAGCTTTCTTT; CDR3 protein: CASSLTPGGNTEAFF